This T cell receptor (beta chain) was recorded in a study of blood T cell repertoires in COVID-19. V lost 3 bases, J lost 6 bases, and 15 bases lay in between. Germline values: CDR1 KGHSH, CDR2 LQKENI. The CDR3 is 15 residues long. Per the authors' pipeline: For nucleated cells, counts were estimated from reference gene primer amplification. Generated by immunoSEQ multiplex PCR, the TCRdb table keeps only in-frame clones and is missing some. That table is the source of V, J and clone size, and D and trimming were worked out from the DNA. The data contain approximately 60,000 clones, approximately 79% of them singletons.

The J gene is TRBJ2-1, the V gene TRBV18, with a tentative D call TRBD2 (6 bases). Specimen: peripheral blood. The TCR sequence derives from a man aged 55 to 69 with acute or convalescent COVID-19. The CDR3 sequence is CASSPPRRGSNEQFF. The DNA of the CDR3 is TGTGCCAGCTCACCCCCTCGGCGGGGCTCCAATGAGCAGTTCTTC. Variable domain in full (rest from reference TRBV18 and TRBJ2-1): NAGVMQNPRHLVRRRGQEARLRCSPMKGHSHVYWYRQLPEEGLKFMVYLQKENIIDESGMPKERFSAEFPKEGPSILRIQQVVRGDSAAYFCASSPPRRGSNEQFFGPGTRLTVL.